This TCR beta chain appears in the sequencing data of a study of identical twins. The table lists this clonotype with a few counts. The CDR3 totals 16 residues. Losses at the gene ends were 4 bases for V and 0 bases for J; bases not matched to a gene: 7. Germline V gene lookup returns CDR1 LNHDA and CDR2 SQIVND (reference sequence). From the 5' RACE reads, TCRdb called clonotypes with MiXCR, one entry per CDR3 protein. The sample carries 350,000 to 450,000 distinct CDR3 sequences, approximately 17% recorded once. This sequence was found in a man between 50 and 59 years old in good health. The rearrangement joins TRBV19 to TRBJ2-7; 9 bases line up with TRBD2. The sequenced sample was naive T cells sorted from blood. The CDR3, as DNA: TGTGCCAGTAGTACCCGAGGACTAGCGAGCTCCTACGAGCAGTACTTC. This sequence encodes CASSTRGLASSYEQYF.